This is a list of T cell receptor beta chains from one sample in a study of cytomegalovirus exposure and HLA in healthy donors. Produced via immunoSEQ multiplex PCR; TCRdb's table is partial and in-frame only. Seen here are about 36,000 clones, nearly 70% observed once, and the top ten hold around 7%. The specimen sequenced was PBMCs. Receptors originate from a man aged 25-40 years in good health and CMV-seronegative. Both conserved end residues are part of each CDR3. The D gene is left open where the match is weak. Size is omitted from some rows. Given values are once, few, many or a class for expanded clones.

J: TRBJ1-2; V: TRBV6-6; D: TRBD1; size: once; DNA: TGTGCCAGCAGTTCCGGACAGGGCCGTTCTAACTATGGCTACACCTTC; CDR3: CASSSGQGRSNYGYTF
J: TRBJ2-2; V: TRBV5-1; D: -; size: -; DNA: TGCGCCAGCAGCCCGTTTTACACCGGGGAGCTGTTTTTT; CDR3: CASSPFYTGELFF
J: TRBJ1-2; V: TRBV6-1; D: -; size: -; DNA: TGTGCCAGCAGTGAACGGGAGAACTATGGCTACACCTTC; CDR3: CASSERENYGYTF
J: TRBJ2-3; V: TRBV6-1; D: TRBD2; size: -; DNA: TGTGCCAGCACTCAAAGCGGGGGATGGGGGGATACGCAGTATTTT; CDR3: CASTQSGGWGDTQYF
J: TRBJ2-7; V: TRBV13; D: -; size: -; DNA: TGTGCCAGCAGCCCCCCGGGGAGTTACGAGCAGTACTTC; CDR3: CASSPPGSYEQYF
J: TRBJ2-2; V: TRBV5-1; D: TRBD1; size: few; DNA: TGCGCCAGCAGCTTCGGAGACAGGGGGGGCACCGGGGAGCTGTTTTTT; CDR3: CASSFGDRGGTGELFF
J: TRBJ2-7; V: TRBV6-1; D: TRBD1; size: -; DNA: TGTGCCAGCTCGGGACAGAGAGCCTACGAGCAGTACTTC; CDR3: CASSGQRAYEQYF
J: TRBJ2-7; V: TRBV7-9; D: TRBD1; size: -; DNA: TGTGCCAGCAGCCCCCGGGACAGGGTGAACGAGCAGTACTTC; CDR3: CASSPRDRVNEQYF
J: TRBJ2-5; V: TRBV4-2; D: -; size: -; DNA: TGTGCCAGCAGCCAAGAGCGGGCGGGGGCCATGGAGACCCAGTACTTC; CDR3: CASSQERAGAMETQYF
J: TRBJ2-3; V: TRBV6-5; D: -; size: -; DNA: TGTGCCAGCAGTTACCGGGAGCCGGCAGATACGCAGTATTTT; CDR3: CASSYREPADTQYF
J: TRBJ1-1; V: TRBV6-6; D: TRBD1; size: -; DNA: TGTGCCAGCAGTTCCGTCAGGGGGAAAACTGAAGCTTTCTTT; CDR3: CASSSVRGKTEAFF
J: TRBJ1-1; V: TRBV10-2; D: -; size: few; DNA: TGCGCCAGCAAAGTAGGAGGGAACACTGAAGCTTTCTTT; CDR3: CASKVGGNTEAFF
J: TRBJ1-2; V: TRBV5-5; D: TRBD1; size: -; DNA: TGTGCCAGCAGCCTGGGACAGACCCCTGGAAGCCATGGCTACACCTTC; CDR3: CASSLGQTPGSHGYTF
J: TRBJ1-1; V: TRBV2; D: TRBD1; size: -; DNA: TGTGCCAGCAGTAAGGGACAGGGGGCTAGGGAAGCTTTCTTT; CDR3: CASSKGQGAREAFF
J: TRBJ2-1; V: TRBV5-1; D: TRBD2; size: -; DNA: TGCGCCAGCAGCTTCGATCAGACTAGCCGCAATGAGCAGTTCTTC; CDR3: CASSFDQTSRNEQFF
J: TRBJ2-7; V: TRBV29-1; D: -; size: few; DNA: TGCAGCGTTGAAGATCCGGGAGAGCAGTACTTC; CDR3: CSVEDPGEQYF
J: TRBJ2-3; V: TRBV6-5; D: -; size: once; DNA: TGTGCCAGCAGCTACGGCGGTAGTGATACGCAGTATTTT; CDR3: CASSYGGSDTQYF
J: TRBJ2-3; V: TRBV28; D: TRBD2; size: -; DNA: TGTGCCAGCAGCCCGACTAGCGGGAGCGGGAATACGCAGTATTTT; CDR3: CASSPTSGSGNTQYF
J: TRBJ1-5; V: TRBV5-4; D: -; size: -; DNA: TGTGCCAGCAGCGGGGGGGCGGATAATCAGCCCCAGCATTTT; CDR3: CASSGGADNQPQHF
J: TRBJ1-2; V: TRBV4-2; D: TRBD1; size: once; DNA: TGTGCCAGCAGCCAGGAAAGGACAGGGAAAGGCTACACCTTC; CDR3: CASSQERTGKGYTF
J: TRBJ1-6; V: TRBV4-3; D: TRBD1; size: -; DNA: TGCGCCAGCAGCCAAGACAGGGGGCGCGGGAATTCACCCCTCCACTTT; CDR3: CASSQDRGRGNSPLHF
J: TRBJ2-7; V: TRBV19; D: -; size: few; DNA: TGTGCCAGTTGCCGGGTCCCCGGCGGGGAGCAGTACTTC; CDR3: CASCRVPGGEQYF
J: TRBJ2-1; V: TRBV2; D: TRBD1; size: -; DNA: TGTGCCAGCAGTGGACAGGGTGGTAACTCCTACAATGAGCAGTTCTTC; CDR3: CASSGQGGNSYNEQFF
J: TRBJ1-2; V: TRBV6-1; D: -; size: -; DNA: TGTGCCAGCAGTGAAACAGGGTATGGCTACACCTTC; CDR3: CASSETGYGYTF
J: TRBJ2-4; V: TRBV4-1; D: -; size: -; DNA: TGCGCCAGCAGCCGGCGGGAAAACATTCAGTACTTC; CDR3: CASSRRENIQYF
J: TRBJ2-1; V: TRBV18; D: TRBD2; size: -; DNA: TGTGCCAGCTCCCCAGGACTAGCGGAGTACAATGAGCAGTTCTTC; CDR3: CASSPGLAEYNEQFF
J: TRBJ1-4; V: TRBV7-6; D: TRBD1; size: -; DNA: TGTGCCAGCAGCTGGGACAGGCTGGATGAAAAACTGTTTTTT; CDR3: CASSWDRLDEKLFF
J: TRBJ1-4; V: TRBV6-5; D: TRBD1; size: few; DNA: TGTGCCAGCAGACTTGACAGGGGTAATGAAAAACTGTTTTTT; CDR3: CASRLDRGNEKLFF
J: TRBJ2-7; V: TRBV7-2; D: TRBD1; size: -; DNA: TGTGCCAGCAGCGACCGACAGGGGCTCTACGAGCAGTACTTC; CDR3: CASSDRQGLYEQYF